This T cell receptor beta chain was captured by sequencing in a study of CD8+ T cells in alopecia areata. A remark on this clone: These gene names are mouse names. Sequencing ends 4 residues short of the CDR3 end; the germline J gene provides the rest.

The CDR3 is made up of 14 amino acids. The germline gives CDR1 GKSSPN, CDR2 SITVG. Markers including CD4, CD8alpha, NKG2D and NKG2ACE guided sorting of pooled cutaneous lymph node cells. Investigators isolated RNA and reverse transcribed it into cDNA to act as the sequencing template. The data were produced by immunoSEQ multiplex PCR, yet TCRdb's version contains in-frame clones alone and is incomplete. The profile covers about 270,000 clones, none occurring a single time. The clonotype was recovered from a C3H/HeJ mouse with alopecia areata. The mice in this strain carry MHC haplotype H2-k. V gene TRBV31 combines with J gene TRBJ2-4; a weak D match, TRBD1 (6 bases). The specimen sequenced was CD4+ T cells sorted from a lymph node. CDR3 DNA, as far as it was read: TGTGCCTGGAGCGATCCGGGACAAACAAAC. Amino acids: CAWSDPGQTN. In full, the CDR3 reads CAWSDPGQTNTLYF.